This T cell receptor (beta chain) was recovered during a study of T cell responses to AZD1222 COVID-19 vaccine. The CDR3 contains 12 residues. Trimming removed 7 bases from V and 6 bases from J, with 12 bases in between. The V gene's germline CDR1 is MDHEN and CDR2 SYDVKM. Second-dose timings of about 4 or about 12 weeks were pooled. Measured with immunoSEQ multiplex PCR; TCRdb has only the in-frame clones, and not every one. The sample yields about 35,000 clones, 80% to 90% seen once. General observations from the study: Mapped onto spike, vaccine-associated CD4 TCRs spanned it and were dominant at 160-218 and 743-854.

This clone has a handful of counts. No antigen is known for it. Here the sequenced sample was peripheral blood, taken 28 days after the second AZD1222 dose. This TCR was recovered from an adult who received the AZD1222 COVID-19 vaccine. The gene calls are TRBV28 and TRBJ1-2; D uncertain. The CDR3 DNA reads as TGTGCCAGCACCATGACCTGGGATGGCTACACCTTC. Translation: CASTMTWDGYTF.